This T cell receptor (beta chain) was sequenced in a study of T cells after yellow fever vaccination. A single count supports this clonotype. The V gene end was trimmed by 6 bases and the J gene end by 10 bases; junction bases not matched to a gene: 5. CDR3 length: 12 residues. Germline CDR1 is SEHNR and CDR2 is FQNEAQ (reference sequence). TCRdb passed the 5' RACE reads through MiXCR, listing each CDR3 protein once. The sample shows 500,000 to 650,000 distinct CDR3 sequences, approximately 16% of them seen only once. This receptor was obtained from a young man who received the YFV17D yellow fever vaccine. The V and J genes are TRBV7-9 and TRBJ2-1; TRBD2 matches 8 bases. Sequenced material: PBMCs, taken less than 6 days after the first yellow fever vaccination. The CDR3 here is CASRLLAEEQFF. CDR3 nucleotide sequence: TGTGCCAGCAGGTTACTAGCGGAGGAGCAGTTCTTC.